A single sample is the source of the 30 T cell receptor beta chains below, sequenced in a study of blood T cell repertoires in COVID-19 (dated by TCRdb to 2018 to 2021). Library preparation employed the immunoSEQ multiplex PCR assay. TCRdb provides this immuneACCESS table in a form limited to in-frame rearrangements. Some clones are lacking; in checked studies, under half of them reflect an unresolved V gene, and why the rest are absent is not known. Counted in this sample were 180,000 or so clones; roughly nine tenths of them appeared once. 2% to 2.5% of the sample is taken by the ten largest. Input material: PBMCs or T cells enriched from blood (not recorded which). These receptors were taken from a woman aged 40-49 years with acute COVID-19.

This chain joins TRBV7-2 and TRBJ2-7; D might be TRBD2 (7 bases). CDR3 length: 16 residues. CDR1 and CDR2 from the germline V gene are SGHTA and FQGNSA. V was clipped by 4 bases and J by 3 bases, with 19 bases between them. The CDR3 region is CASSSHQGLADYEQYF. CDR3 sequence (DNA): TGTGCCAGCAGCTCACACCAGGGGCTAGCGGACTACGAGCAGTACTTC.

Here the CDR3 DNA reads TGTGCCAGTAGTATCGGGGATGAAAAACTGTTTTTT. Its translation: CASSIGDEKLFF. The genes are TRBV19 and TRBJ1-4, with no clear D. The CDR3 extends over 12 amino acids. Trimming cost V 3 bases and J 6 bases, with 5 bases left between them. Germline CDR1 reads LNHDA; CDR2 reads SQIVND (reference sequence).

This clone has just a few counts. The gene calls are TRBV5-6 and TRBJ2-7; TRBD1 is a possible D gene (5 bases). The CDR3 totals 15 residues. The V gene's germline CDR1 is SGHDT and CDR2 YYEEEE. Trimming cost V 0 bases and J 6 bases, with 16 bases left between them. This chain's CDR3 is CASSLESQGSLEQYF. CDR3 bases: TGTGCCAGCAGCTTGGAGTCTCAGGGATCTCTCGAGCAGTACTTC.

This clone has only a few counts. The rearrangement joins TRBV12-3 or TRBV12-4 to TRBJ1-1; a possible D gene is TRBD1 (5 bases). The CDR3 totals 12 residues. V lost 5 bases and J lost 5, with 9 bases in between. Here the CDR3 reads CASSTWTTEAFF. In nucleotides, the CDR3 is TGTGCCAGCAGTACCTGGACAACTGAAGCTTTCTTT.

V usage is TRBV5-1 and J usage is TRBJ1-6; TRBD1 matches at 9 bases. The CDR3 is 15 amino acids. The junction had 0 bases not matched to a gene; V was cut back by 0 bases and J by 5 bases. The germline V gene encodes CDR1 SGHRS and CDR2 YFSETQ. The CDR3 spells CASSLGDRDNSPLHF. The CDR3, as DNA: TGCGCCAGCAGCTTGGGGGACAGGGATAATTCACCCCTCCACTTT.

The rearrangement links TRBV7-2 to TRBJ2-7; 11 bases map to TRBD2. Germline CDR1 reads SGHTA; CDR2 reads FQGNSA. J was trimmed by 6 bases and V by 5 bases; bases with no gene match: 18. There are 18 residues in the CDR3. In nucleotides, the CDR3 is TGTGCCAGCAGCGCGGGACTAGCGGCCTTCCGCCTTGAGGTCGAGCAGTACTTC. It encodes CASSAGLAAFRLEVEQYF.

This chain joins TRBV30 and TRBJ2-2, with 9 bases fitting TRBD2. The CDR3 loop spans 15 amino acids. V lost 1 base to trimming and J lost 6 bases; unmatched junction nucleotides: 6. Germline V lookup: CDR1 GTSNPN, CDR2 SVGIG (reference sequence). CDR3 loop: CAWSGVAGVSGELFF. In DNA, the CDR3 is TGTGCCTGGAGTGGAGTAGCGGGAGTCTCCGGGGAGCTGTTTTTT.

This clone occurred once. The J gene is TRBJ2-7, the V gene TRBV27, with a possible D match to TRBD2 (5 bases). The ends were cut back, 8 bases at V and 4 bases at J, with 18 bases in the middle. Germline V gives CDR1 MNHEY, CDR2 SMNVEV (reference sequence). This CDR3 comprises 14 residues. The CDR3 region is CASSGSRYGYEQYF. As DNA, the CDR3 is TGTGCCAGCTCGGGAAGCCGCTATGGTTACGAGCAGTACTTC.

The rearrangement joins TRBV7-2 to TRBJ2-5, with D possibly matching TRBD2 (5 bases). This CDR3 has 13 residues. V lost 3 bases and J 2 bases, leaving 7 bases between the germline ends. The germline CDR1 and CDR2 sequences are SGHTA and FQGNSA. The CDR3 spells CASSFTGQETQYF. CDR3 nucleotides: TGTGCCAGCAGCTTTACGGGACAAGAGACCCAGTACTTC.

The chain combines TRBV28 with TRBJ1-5; D is unclear. The CDR3 is 16 amino acids. V dropped 4 bases and J dropped 0 bases, with 13 bases sitting between them. Germline CDR1 is MDHEN and CDR2 is SYDVKM. CDR3 protein: CASSSRDTVSNQPQHF. The CDR3 DNA reads TGTGCCAGCAGTTCCCGCGACACTGTTAGCAATCAGCCCCAGCATTTT.

The V gene is TRBV6-4, the J gene TRBJ2-1, with 14 bases matching TRBD2. J lost 8 bases, V lost 5 bases, and 8 bases had no gene match. The CDR3 length is 16 residues. CDR1 and CDR2 from the germline V gene are MRHNA and SNTAGT. This chain's CDR3 is CASSRLAGGSPYEQFF. The CDR3 DNA reads TGTGCCAGCAGTCGACTAGCGGGGGGGAGCCCCTATGAGCAGTTCTTC.

The chain joins TRBV5-4 to TRBJ1-1; a weak D match, TRBD1 (6 bases). V lost 0 bases, J lost 3 bases, and 6 bases lay in between. Germline CDR1 SGHNT, CDR2 YYREEE (reference sequence). There are 13 residues in the CDR3. The CDR3 loop is CASSLAGDTEAFF. The CDR3 region has the DNA TGTGCCAGCAGCTTGGCAGGGGACACTGAAGCTTTCTTT.

The genes are TRBV28 and TRBJ2-3; weak D call: TRBD2 (6 bases). The germline CDR1 and CDR2 sequences are MDHEN and SYDVKM. With 5 bases removed from V and 5 bases from J, the gap between germline ends came to 23 bases. The length of the CDR3 is 17 residues. The CDR3 DNA reads as TGTGCCAGCAGTCCTTCGGGACTGCCCTCGGTGAGAGATACGCAGTATTTT. It yields the protein CASSPSGLPSVRDTQYF.

The CDR3 DNA reads as TGTGCCAGCAGCTCGACGGGACAGGGCACAGATACGCAGTATTTT. It is translated as CASSSTGQGTDTQYF. V gene TRBV7-9 combines with J gene TRBJ2-3; 8 nucleotides match TRBD1. There are 15 residues in the CDR3. The junction had 4 bases not matched to a gene; V was cut back by 4 bases and J by 1 base. Germline CDR1 SEHNR, CDR2 FQNEAQ (reference sequence).

The chain has TRBV6-6 and TRBJ2-2; D is ambiguous. V was cut by 4 bases and J by 0 bases, with 6 bases left in between. Per germline, CDR1 MNHNY and CDR2 SVGAGI (reference sequence). The CDR3 runs to 14 residues. The CDR3 sequence: CASSFTANTGELFF. CDR3 nucleotide sequence: TGTGCCAGCAGTTTCACAGCGAACACCGGGGAGCTGTTTTTT.

The genes are TRBV6-2 or TRBV6-3 and TRBJ2-7; 9 positions match TRBD2. The CDR3 length is 15 residues. Germline V gene sequence: CDR1 MNHEY, CDR2 SVGEGT. Trimming at V came to 0 bases and at J to 6 bases, leaving 6 bases not matched to a gene. In DNA, the CDR3 is TGTGCCAGCAGTTACTCGGGCGGGGGGGCCGCCGAGCAGTACTTC. Residues: CASSYSGGGAAEQYF.

The chain combines TRBV29-1 with TRBJ2-3; 12 positions match TRBD1. The CDR3 is 14 amino acids. Germline V lookup: CDR1 SQVTM, CDR2 ANQGSEA. V was pared by 6 bases and J by 7 bases, with 8 bases of the junction left unmatched. CDR3 in DNA: TGCAGCGTAGGGACAGGGGGCAGAGCACATACGCAGTATTTT. Protein product: CSVGTGGRAHTQYF.

This clone is labeled as medium-sized (0.01 to 0.1%). The chain recombines TRBV6-1 with TRBJ1-2; the D gene is possibly TRBD1 (6 bases). V lost 3 bases, J lost 1 base, and 18 bases lay in between. The V gene's germline CDR1 is MNHNS and CDR2 SASEGT. CDR3 length equals 17 residues. The CDR3 DNA follows: TGTGCCAGCAGTGACGTTTTGGGGGGGCGAAATAACTATGGCTACACCTTC. Its translation is CASSDVLGGRNNYGYTF.

The rearrangement joins TRBV7-3 to TRBJ2-1, with 9 bases aligning to TRBD2. Looked up from germline, CDR1 is SGHTA and CDR2 is FQGTGA. The ends lost 2 bases at V and 5 bases at J; junction bases unmatched: 4. CDR3 length: 15 amino acids. The CDR3 DNA sequence: TGTGCCAGCAGCTTAGAGATAGCGGGAGACAATGAGCAGTTCTTC. Protein product: CASSLEIAGDNEQFF.

The table lists this clone with a few counts. The chain links TRBV9 to TRBJ2-1; 8 positions agree with TRBD2. This CDR3 is built from 17 residues. CDR1 and CDR2 (germline): SGDLS, YYNGEE. Germline trimming cut 4 bases from V and 4 bases from J; bases unmatched to any gene: 13. The CDR3 spells CASSHETQRGTYNEQFF. In DNA, the CDR3 is TGTGCCAGCAGCCACGAAACTCAGCGGGGGACTTACAATGAGCAGTTCTTC.

This clone was found once. The rearrangement joins TRBV3-1 (or the pseudogene TRBV3-2) to TRBJ2-5; TRBD2 might be the D (6 bases). The CDR3 runs to 14 residues. Deletions cut 4 bases from V and 7 bases from J, with 16 bases between. Germline V lookup: CDR1 LGHDT, CDR2 YNNKEL (reference sequence). CDR3 loop: CASSLAAAGGTQYF. Written as DNA, the CDR3 is TGTGCCAGCAGCCTAGCGGCAGCGGGCGGGACCCAGTACTTC.

This clone appeared once. This chain connects TRBV15 to TRBJ2-3; 15 nucleotides match TRBD2. CDR3 length equals 18 residues. Looked up from germline, CDR1 is LNHNV and CDR2 is YYDKDF (reference sequence). Losses at the gene ends were 5 bases for V and 3 bases for J; bases not matched to a gene: 9. CDR3 in amino acids: CATSPLGTSGGQTDTQYF. In DNA, the CDR3 is TGTGCCACCAGCCCCCTCGGGACTAGCGGGGGGCAGACAGATACGCAGTATTTT.

The V and J genes are TRBV2 and TRBJ2-1; TRBD2 might be the D (5 bases). Trimming cost V 5 bases and J 7 bases, with 9 bases left between them. Per germline, CDR1 SNHLY and CDR2 FYNNEI. The CDR3 covers 12 residues. The CDR3 reads CASSSTRNEQFF. CDR3 in DNA: TGTGCCAGCAGTTCAACTAGGAATGAGCAGTTCTTC.

This clone was seen a single time. The chain carries TRBV5-1 and TRBJ2-5; 8 nucleotides agree with TRBD1. V trimming: 4 bases; J trimming: 5 bases; junction bases outside the gene matches: 4. In germline, CDR1 is SGHRS, CDR2 YFSETQ. This CDR3 contains 13 residues. The CDR3: CASSPDRVETQYF. CDR3 nucleotide sequence: TGCGCCAGCAGCCCGGACAGGGTTGAGACCCAGTACTTC.

This clone has only one observation. This chain connects TRBV27 to TRBJ2-6; the D gene is possibly TRBD1 (5 bases). V shed 2 bases and J shed 4 bases, with 6 bases lying between them. Germline CDR1 is MNHEY and CDR2 is SMNVEV (reference sequence). This CDR3 is 14 amino acids long. CDR3 in DNA: TGTGCCAGCAGTTTAAGACAGGGGGCCAACGTCCTGACTTTC. Its protein is CASSLRQGANVLTF. The full variable domain, completed using reference TRBV27 and TRBJ2-6, is EAQVTQNPRYLITVTGKKLTVTCSQNMNHEYMSWYRQDPGLGLRQIYYSMNVEVTDKGDVPEGYKVSRKEKRNFPLILESPSPNQTSLYFCASSLRQGANVLTFGAGSRLTVL.

This chain joins TRBV3-1 (or the pseudogene TRBV3-2) and TRBJ1-4; 8 bases line up with TRBD1. V was pared by 4 bases and J by 0 bases, with 7 bases of the junction left unmatched. Germline CDR1 LGHDT, CDR2 YNNKEL (reference sequence). CDR3 length equals 17 residues. In DNA, the CDR3 is TGTGCCAGCAGCCGTTGGGACAGGAGAGCAACTAATGAAAAACTGTTTTTT. This gives the protein CASSRWDRRATNEKLFF.

This chain connects TRBV3-1 (or the pseudogene TRBV3-2) to TRBJ2-3, with a weak D call TRBD1 (7 bases). CDR1 LGHDT and CDR2 YNNKEL come from the germline V gene (reference sequence). Trimming removed 0 bases from V and 6 bases from J, with 25 bases in between. This CDR3 is 19 amino acids long. The CDR3 DNA is TGTGCCAGCAGCCAAGATGGGCGGAGGGGGCCAGAGCGGAGGGATACGCAGTATTTT. Its translation: CASSQDGRRGPERRDTQYF.

The chain uses TRBV10-2 and TRBJ2-7; 7 bases map to TRBD1. The germline V gene encodes CDR1 WSHSY and CDR2 SAAADI. The CDR3 totals 14 residues. Germline trimming cut 3 bases from V and 2 bases from J; bases unmatched to any gene: 4. CDR3 protein: CASSDGQVPYEQYF. As DNA, the CDR3 is TGCGCCAGCAGTGATGGACAGGTCCCCTACGAGCAGTACTTC.

The genes are TRBV14 and TRBJ2-1; possibly TRBD2 for D (7 bases). In germline, CDR1 is SGHDN, CDR2 FVKESK. Trimming took off 0 bases at V and 3 bases at J, with 12 bases between the two ends. The CDR3 sequence is 16 residues long. CDR3 protein: CASSQDIGGRYNEQFF. CDR3 nucleotides: TGTGCCAGCAGCCAAGATATCGGGGGGCGCTACAATGAGCAGTTCTTC.

The gene calls are TRBV28 and TRBJ1-6; D is perhaps TRBD1 (5 bases). Germline V gene sequence: CDR1 MDHEN, CDR2 SYDVKM. The CDR3 is 17 residues long. Deletions cut 6 bases from V and 0 bases from J, with 15 bases between. In DNA form, the CDR3 reads TGTGCCAGCAGGTCCTACAGGACGAGCTCCTATAATTCACCCCTCCACTTT. It translates to CASRSYRTSSYNSPLHF.